This T cell receptor beta chain was documented in a study of T cell responses to AZD1222 COVID-19 vaccine. Trimming pared 6 bases from V and 5 bases from J, leaving 16 bases between. The germline gives CDR1 MDHEN, CDR2 SYDVKM. The CDR3 runs to 14 residues. This clone has only a few counts. TCRdb's copy holds only in-frame clones and misses some; the assay was immunoSEQ multiplex PCR. The data show some 140,000 clones, roughly 93% seen once. The receptor comes from an adult in good health. The chain carries TRBV28 and TRBJ1-1, with D perhaps TRBD1 (5 bases). The source material was peripheral blood, sampled on day 0 of AZD1222 vaccination. The CDR3 coding sequence is TGTGCCAGCAGCCTCACCGGGGCGCGGACTGAAGCTTTCTTT. This translates into CASSLTGARTEAFF.